A single T cell receptor (beta chain) is shown here with its context. Method: immunoSEQ multiplex PCR; TCRdb's copy keeps in-frame clones and lacks some. Among over 15,000 clones, approximately 79% were seen once, and the ten largest hold approximately 8%. This entry comes from a study of neoadjuvant nivolumab and ipilimumab in lung cancer. V lost 6 bases, J lost 0 bases, and 13 bases lay in between. Germline CDR1 is MNHNY and CDR2 is SVGAGI (reference sequence). This CDR3 comprises 15 residues. The V gene is TRBV6-6, the J gene TRBJ2-3; the D call may be TRBD1 or TRBD2 (5 bases each). This material consisted of tumor tissue, taken after neoadjuvant nivolumab, alone or with ipilimumab, at or shortly before surgery. The sequence was collected from an adult with non-small cell lung cancer. CDR3 DNA: TGTGCCAGCAGATCCGGGACGGCGAGCACAGATACGCAGTATTTT. This encodes CASRSGTASTDTQYF.